This TCR beta chain is drawn from a study of T-cell memory formation after mild COVID-19. The ends lost 2 bases at V and 2 bases at J; junction bases unmatched: 5. Germline values: CDR1 SGHNT, CDR2 YENEEA. There are 15 residues in the CDR3. This clonotype was found a few times. TCRdb redid the calling of the 5' RACE reads with MiXCR, one entry per CDR3 protein. The repertoire has about 470,000 distinct CDR3 sequences, around a quarter of them found once; the top ten carry about 12%. Sequences were obtained from PBMCs or a T cell subset sorted from them (not recorded which). The chain is built from TRBV11-3 and TRBJ2-7; 8 nucleotides match TRBD1. The clonotype comes from an adult woman who had mild COVID-19 (a few samples of this study predate the infection). Cell type and time point are not known. CDR3 region: CASSLRTGTPYEQYF. Written as DNA, the CDR3 is TGTGCCAGCAGCTTACGGACAGGGACCCCCTACGAGCAGTACTTC.